The clone carrying this TCR beta chain was found many times. What it binds is unknown. The source of the sample is a study of early T cells in non-severe SARS-CoV-2 infection. Study details: Unpaired chains resulted from sequencing bulk RNA of unsorted whole blood.

Findings and caveats of the study: Matching results from VDJdb favored anti-spike CD8 responses, leaving private and CD4 specificities undetected.

In germline, CDR1 is MNHNY, CDR2 SVGAGI (reference sequence). This CDR3 contains 17 residues. Trimming cost V 3 bases and J 0 bases, with 15 bases left between them. Individual cDNA molecules were tagged with unique molecular identifiers, the study reported. TCRdb re-derived calls from the 5' RACE reads in MiXCR, one entry per CDR3 protein. The table has 25,000 to 30,000 distinct CDR3 sequences, 4.4% seen once. This receptor was identified in an adult who was a healthcare worker with PCR-confirmed SARS-CoV-2 infection or an uninfected control (not recorded which). Sequencing was carried out using whole blood. This chain links TRBV6-6 with TRBJ2-4; unclear D gene. CDR3 protein: CASSYSPSALAKNIQYF. The CDR3 bases are TGTGCCAGCAGTTATTCCCCCTCAGCCCTAGCCAAAAACATTCAGTACTTC.